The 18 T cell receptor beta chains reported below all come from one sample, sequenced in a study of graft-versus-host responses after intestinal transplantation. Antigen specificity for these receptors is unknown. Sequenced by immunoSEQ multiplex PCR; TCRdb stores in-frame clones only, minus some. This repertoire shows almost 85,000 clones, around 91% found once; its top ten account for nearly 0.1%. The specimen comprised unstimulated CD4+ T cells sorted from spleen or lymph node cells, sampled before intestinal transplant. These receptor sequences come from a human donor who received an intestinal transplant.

CDR3 DNA sequence: TGTGCCAGCTCACCGGGACAGCGAAGGGATGAGCAGTTCTTC. Protein product: CASSPGQRRDEQFF. The chain links TRBV18 to TRBJ2-1, with 7 bases matching TRBD1. The V gene's germline CDR1 is KGHSH and CDR2 LQKENI. The CDR3 consists of 14 residues. The trim removed 3 bases at V and 8 bases at J, leaving 7 bases unmatched. Full variable domain (remainder filled in from reference TRBV18 and TRBJ2-1): NAGVMQNPRHLVRRRGQEARLRCSPMKGHSHVYWYRQLPEEGLKFMVYLQKENIIDESGMPKERFSAEFPKEGPSILRIQQVVRGDSAAYFCASSPGQRRDEQFFGPGTRLTVL.

CDR3 coding DNA: TGTGCCAGCAGCCTCAGGGTTGGATCCACTGAAGCTTTCTTT. Translation gives CASSLRVGSTEAFF. This chain links TRBV11-2 with TRBJ1-1; a possible D gene is TRBD1 (5 bases). Trimming took off 5 bases at V and 4 bases at J, with 14 bases between the two ends. The length of the CDR3 is 14 residues. Germline V gene lookup returns CDR1 SGHAT and CDR2 FQNNGV.

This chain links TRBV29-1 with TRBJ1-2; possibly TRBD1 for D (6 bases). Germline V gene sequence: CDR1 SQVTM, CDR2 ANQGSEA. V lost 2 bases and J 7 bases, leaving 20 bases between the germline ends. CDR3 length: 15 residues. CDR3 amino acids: CSVERVGGQIGGYTF. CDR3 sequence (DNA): TGCAGCGTTGAACGTGTCGGGGGGCAGATTGGTGGCTACACCTTC.

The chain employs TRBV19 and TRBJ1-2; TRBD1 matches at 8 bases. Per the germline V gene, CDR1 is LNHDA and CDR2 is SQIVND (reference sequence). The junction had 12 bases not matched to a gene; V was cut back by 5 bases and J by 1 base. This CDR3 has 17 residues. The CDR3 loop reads CASSSRQGRIINYGYTF. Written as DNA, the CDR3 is TGTGCCAGTAGTTCACGACAGGGGCGGATAATTAACTATGGCTACACCTTC.

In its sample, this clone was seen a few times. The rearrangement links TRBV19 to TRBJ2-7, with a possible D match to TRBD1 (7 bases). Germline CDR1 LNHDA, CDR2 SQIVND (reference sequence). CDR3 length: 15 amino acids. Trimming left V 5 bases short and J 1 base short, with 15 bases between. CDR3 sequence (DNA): TGTGCCAGTAGTCCGGGGGACAGTAATTCCTACGAGCAGTACTTC. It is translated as CASSPGDSNSYEQYF.

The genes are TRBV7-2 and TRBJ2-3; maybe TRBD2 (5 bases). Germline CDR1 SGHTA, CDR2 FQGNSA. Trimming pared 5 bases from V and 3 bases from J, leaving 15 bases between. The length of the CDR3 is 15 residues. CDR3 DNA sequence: TGTGCCAGCAGCCCAATTGGAGGAGTTACAGATACGCAGTATTTT. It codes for CASSPIGGVTDTQYF. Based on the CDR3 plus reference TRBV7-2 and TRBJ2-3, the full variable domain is GAGVSQSPSNKVTEKGKDVELRCDPISGHTALYWYRQSLGQGLEFLIYFQGNSAPDKSGLPSDRFSAERTGGSVSTLTIQRTQQEDSAVYLCASSPIGGVTDTQYFGPGTRLTVL.

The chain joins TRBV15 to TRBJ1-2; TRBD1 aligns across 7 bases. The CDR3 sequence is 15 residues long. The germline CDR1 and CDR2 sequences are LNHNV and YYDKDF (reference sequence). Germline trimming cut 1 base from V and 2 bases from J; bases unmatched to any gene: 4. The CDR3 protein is CATSRVPGGNYGYTF. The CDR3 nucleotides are TGTGCCACCAGCAGAGTCCCAGGGGGGAACTATGGCTACACCTTC.

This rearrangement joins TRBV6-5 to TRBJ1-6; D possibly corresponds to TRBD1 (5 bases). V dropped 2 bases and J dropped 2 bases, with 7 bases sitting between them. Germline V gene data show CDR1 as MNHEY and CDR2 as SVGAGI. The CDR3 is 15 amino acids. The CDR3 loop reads CASSYRGPYNSPLHF. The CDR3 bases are TGTGCCAGCAGTTACAGGGGTCCCTATAATTCACCCCTCCACTTT.

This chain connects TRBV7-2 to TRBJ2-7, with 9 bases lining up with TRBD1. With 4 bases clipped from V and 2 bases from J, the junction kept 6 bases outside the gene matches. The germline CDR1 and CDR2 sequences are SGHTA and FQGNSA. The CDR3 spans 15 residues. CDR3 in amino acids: CASSSRTGEAYEQYF. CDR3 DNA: TGTGCCAGCAGCTCCAGGACAGGGGAGGCCTACGAGCAGTACTTC. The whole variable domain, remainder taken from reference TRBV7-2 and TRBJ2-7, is GAGVSQSPSNKVTEKGKDVELRCDPISGHTALYWYRQSLGQGLEFLIYFQGNSAPDKSGLPSDRFSAERTGGSVSTLTIQRTQQEDSAVYLCASSSRTGEAYEQYFGPGTRLTVT.

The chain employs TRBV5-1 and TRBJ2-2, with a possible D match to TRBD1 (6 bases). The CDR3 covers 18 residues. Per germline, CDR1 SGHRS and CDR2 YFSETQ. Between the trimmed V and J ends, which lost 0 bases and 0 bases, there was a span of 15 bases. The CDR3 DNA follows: TGCGCCAGCAGCTTGGAACCGGCAGGGGCGACGAACACCGGGGAGCTGTTTTTT. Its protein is CASSLEPAGATNTGELFF.

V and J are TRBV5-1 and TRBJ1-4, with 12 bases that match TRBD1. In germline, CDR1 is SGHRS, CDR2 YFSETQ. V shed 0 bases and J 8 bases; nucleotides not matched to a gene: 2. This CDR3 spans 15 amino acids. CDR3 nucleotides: TGCGCCAGCAGCTTGGGGGGACAGGGGGCGGAAAAACTGTTTTTT. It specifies CASSLGGQGAEKLFF.

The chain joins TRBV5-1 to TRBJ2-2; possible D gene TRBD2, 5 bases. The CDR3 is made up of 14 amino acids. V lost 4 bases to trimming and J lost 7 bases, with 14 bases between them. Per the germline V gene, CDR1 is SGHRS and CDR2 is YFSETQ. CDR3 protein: CASSPRAADGELFF. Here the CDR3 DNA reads TGCGCCAGCAGCCCAAGAGCGGCGGACGGGGAGCTGTTTTTT. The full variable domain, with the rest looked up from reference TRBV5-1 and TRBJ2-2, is KAGVTQTPRYLIKTRGQQVTLSCSPISGHRSVSWYQQTPGQGLQFLFEYFSETQRNKGNFPGRFSGRQFSNSRSEMNVSTLELGDSALYLCASSPRAADGELFFGEGSRLTVL.

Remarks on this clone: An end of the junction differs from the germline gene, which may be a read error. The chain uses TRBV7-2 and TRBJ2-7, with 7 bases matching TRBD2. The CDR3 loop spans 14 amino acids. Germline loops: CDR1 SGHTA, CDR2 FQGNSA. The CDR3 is CASSLGGGAYGQYF. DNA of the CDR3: TGTGCCAGCAGCTTGGGCGGGGGTGCTTACGGGCAGTACTTC.

The CDR3 DNA reads TGTGCCAGCAGTGAAGGAGTTAATTCACCCCTCCACTTT. This translates into CASSEGVNSPLHF. V is TRBV6-4 and J is TRBJ1-6; D is ambiguous. The CDR3 loop spans 13 amino acids. Germline V gene data show CDR1 as MRHNA and CDR2 as SNTAGT. V was cut by 3 bases and J by 6 bases, with 6 bases left in between.

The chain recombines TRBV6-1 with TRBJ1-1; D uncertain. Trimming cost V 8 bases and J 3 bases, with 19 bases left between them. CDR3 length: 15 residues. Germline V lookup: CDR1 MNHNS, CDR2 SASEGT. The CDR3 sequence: CASSREGQVYTEAFF. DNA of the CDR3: TGTGCCAGCTCCCGTGAGGGCCAAGTTTACACTGAAGCTTTCTTT.

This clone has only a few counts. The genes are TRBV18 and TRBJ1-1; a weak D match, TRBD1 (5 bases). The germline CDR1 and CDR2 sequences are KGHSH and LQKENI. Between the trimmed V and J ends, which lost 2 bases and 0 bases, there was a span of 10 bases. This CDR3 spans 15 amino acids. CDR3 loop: CASSPRGGMNTEAFF. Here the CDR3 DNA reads TGTGCCAGCTCACCAAGGGGAGGGATGAACACTGAAGCTTTCTTT. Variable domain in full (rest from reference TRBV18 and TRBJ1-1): NAGVMQNPRHLVRRRGQEARLRCSPMKGHSHVYWYRQLPEEGLKFMVYLQKENIIDESGMPKERFSAEFPKEGPSILRIQQVVRGDSAAYFCASSPRGGMNTEAFFGQGTRLTVV.

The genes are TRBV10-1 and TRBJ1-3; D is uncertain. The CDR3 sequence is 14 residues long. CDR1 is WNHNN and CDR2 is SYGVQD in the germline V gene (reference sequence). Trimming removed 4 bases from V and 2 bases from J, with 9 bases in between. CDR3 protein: CASSGTGAGNTIYF. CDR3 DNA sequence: TGCGCCAGCAGTGGGACCGGGGCTGGAAACACCATATATTTT.

CDR3 sequence reads: CATPMPGYRGKETQYF. The CDR3 region has the DNA TGTGCCACCCCGATGCCCGGGTACAGGGGGAAGGAGACCCAGTACTTC. The chain employs TRBV27 and TRBJ2-5, with 8 positions matching TRBD1. V was clipped by 10 bases and J by 5 bases; unmatched bases: 18. CDR1 MNHEY and CDR2 SMNVEV come from the germline V gene (reference sequence). There are 16 residues in the CDR3.